The sample holds one count of the clone carrying this TCR beta chain. The antigen is not known. The data stem from a study of T cell responses to AZD1222 COVID-19 vaccine. Study-level points and caveats: There were mostly white British donors and more females than males, and clonal diversity was possibly underestimated. Two AZD1222 doses significantly raised spike-specific TCR breadth and depth over controls. The repertoires were collected only after the peak T cell response. Only a handful of AZD1222 recipients, roughly 6 in all, had baseline seropositivity.

V was cut by 6 bases and J by 7 bases, with 9 bases left in between. The CDR3 is made up of 12 amino acids. TCRdb's copy holds only in-frame clones and misses some; the assay was immunoSEQ multiplex PCR. The sample has some 99,000 clones, 70% to 90% seen once. The V and J genes are TRBV12-3 or TRBV12-4 and TRBJ1-4, with D maybe TRBD1 (5 bases). Sequencing was performed on peripheral blood, taken on day 0 of MenACWY control vaccination. The clonotype comes from an adult in good health. This chain's CDR3 is CASSQRGEKLFF. In DNA form, the CDR3 reads TGTGCCAGCAGCCAAAGGGGTGAAAAACTGTTTTTT.